This is a list of T cell receptor beta chains from one sample in a study of early T cells in non-severe SARS-CoV-2 infection. Each CDR3 protein gets one entry after TCRdb re-called the 5' RACE reads with MiXCR. In the table there are tens of thousands of distinct CDR3 sequences, less than 8% of which are singletons. The sequencing sample was made of whole blood. Every receptor here comes from an adult who was a healthcare worker with PCR-confirmed SARS-CoV-2 infection or an uninfected control (not recorded which). Each CDR3 is given with its conserved first and last residue. A D gene is named only where the DNA matches it firmly. The listing skips clone size in some rows; elsewhere it reads once, few, many or a size class.

d_gene	v_gene	j_gene	abundance	CDR3aa	CDR3nt
-	TRBV28	TRBJ2-4	-	CASRKQVYKNIQYF	TGTGCCAGCAGAAAACAAGTATACAAAAACATTCAGTACTTC
TRBD1	TRBV3-1	TRBJ2-3	few	CASSTQQGSTDTQYF	TGTGCCAGCAGCACCCAACAGGGGAGCACAGATACGCAGTATTTT
-	TRBV7-9	TRBJ2-2	few	CARGGANTGELFF	TGCGCACGGGGCGGCGCGAACACCGGGGAGCTGTTTTTT
-	TRBV6-6	TRBJ2-1	-	CASSYSGAPQSSYNEQFF	TGTGCCAGCAGTTACTCCGGGGCACCCCAGAGCTCCTACAATGAGCAGTTCTTC
-	TRBV12-3/TRBV12-4	TRBJ2-1	many	CASSPTTLYNEQFF	TGTGCCAGCAGTCCGACGACATTGTACAATGAGCAGTTCTTC
-	TRBV10-1	TRBJ1-5	-	CASNDSPQHF	TGCGCCAGCAACGATTCGCCCCAGCATTTT
-	TRBV7-9	TRBJ1-1	few	CASSSGAQKAEAFF	TGTGCCAGCAGCTCGGGGGCCCAAAAGGCTGAAGCTTTCTTT
-	TRBV10-3	TRBJ1-2	many	CAISEFPGPITGGYTF	TGTGCCATCAGTGAGTTCCCAGGGCCTATAACGGGGGGCTACACCTTC
-	TRBV5-6	TRBJ1-2	many	CASSSDRLAYGYTF	TGTGCCAGCAGCTCCGACAGGCTCGCCTATGGCTACACCTTC
-	TRBV5-6	TRBJ1-2	few	CASSLAAYGYTF	TGTGCCAGCAGCTTGGCCGCCTATGGCTACACCTTC
-	TRBV28	TRBJ2-1	many	CASSPGDNPYNEQFF	TGTGCCAGCAGCCCTGGGGACAACCCCTACAATGAGCAGTTCTTC
-	TRBV29-1	TRBJ1-1	-	CSDAQASRNTEAFF	TGCAGCGACGCACAGGCTTCCAGGAACACTGAAGCTTTCTTT
-	TRBV7-9	TRBJ2-7	many	CASSHGREQYF	TGTGCCAGCAGCCACGGACGCGAGCAGTACTTC
-	TRBV5-4	TRBJ2-7	many	CASSLDRANEQYF	TGTGCCAGCAGCTTGGACAGGGCGAACGAGCAGTACTTC
-	TRBV2	TRBJ2-5	-	CASSQTETQYF	TGTGCCAGCAGTCAAACAGAGACCCAGTACTTC
TRBD1	TRBV20-1	TRBJ2-2	few	CSATRTGGATLTGELFF	TGCAGTGCTACCAGGACAGGGGGCGCGACACTTACCGGGGAGCTGTTTTTT
-	TRBV13	TRBJ2-1	-	CASSLTDSYNEQFF	TGTGCCAGCAGCTTAACTGACAGCTACAATGAGCAGTTCTTC
-	TRBV13	TRBJ1-1	-	CASSLNRGSNTEAFF	TGTGCCAGCAGCTTAAATCGGGGGAGCAACACTGAAGCTTTCTTT
TRBD2	TRBV5-1	TRBJ2-7	few	CASSLGLGLSYEQYF	TGCGCCAGCAGCTTGGGGTTGGGACTATCCTACGAGCAGTACTTC
TRBD2	TRBV27	TRBJ2-2	few	CASSWGWTSGSFGELFF	TGTGCCAGCAGTTGGGGCTGGACTAGCGGGAGTTTCGGGGAGCTGTTTTTT
TRBD1	TRBV7-9	TRBJ1-1	many	CASSHGTGDDTEAFF	TGTGCCAGCAGCCACGGGACAGGGGATGACACTGAAGCTTTCTTT
TRBD1	TRBV6-1	TRBJ2-1	-	CASSQGVGSYNEQFF	TGTGCCAGCAGTCAGGGGGTTGGCTCCTACAATGAGCAGTTCTTC
-	TRBV20-1	TRBJ2-5	few	CSARGAEPAEETQYF	TGCAGTGCTAGAGGGGCGGAGCCCGCCGAAGAGACCCAGTACTTC
-	TRBV4-3	TRBJ1-6	many	CASSQVSYNSPLHF	TGCGCCAGCAGCCAAGTCAGCTATAATTCACCCCTCCACTTT
-	TRBV6-5	TRBJ2-2	few	CASRSTMNTGELFF	TGTGCCAGCAGAAGCACAATGAACACCGGGGAGCTGTTTTTT
-	TRBV5-4	TRBJ2-1	many	CASSPPTPRNEQFF	TGTGCCAGCAGCCCCCCTACTCCGCGAAATGAGCAGTTCTTC
-	TRBV24-1	TRBJ2-6	-	CATSLTGANVLTF	TGTGCCACCAGTCTCACTGGGGCCAACGTCCTGACTTTC
TRBD2	TRBV20-1	TRBJ2-1	many	CSAPPYGSGGTNEQFF	TGCAGTGCTCCCCCTTATGGAAGCGGGGGGACTAATGAGCAGTTCTTC
-	TRBV7-9	TRBJ2-7	many	CASSLLGGLSTEQYF	TGTGCCAGCAGCTTACTTGGGGGTTTATCCACCGAGCAGTACTTC
TRBD2	TRBV18	TRBJ2-1	many	CASSPPSGRAVGQFF	TGTGCCAGCTCACCACCTAGCGGGAGGGCCGTTGGGCAGTTCTTC
-	TRBV11-2	TRBJ2-7	many	CASSLGTAGYEQYF	TGTGCCAGCAGCTTAGGGACGGCGGGCTACGAGCAGTACTTC
-	TRBV7-2	TRBJ2-6	-	CASSSRYGANVLTF	TGTGCCAGCAGCTCACGGTACGGGGCCAACGTCCTGACTTTC
-	TRBV9	TRBJ2-3	many	CASSVGGDTQYF	TGTGCCAGCAGCGTAGGGGGAGATACGCAGTATTTT
-	TRBV4-2	TRBJ2-7	many	CASSQKGATIYEQYF	TGTGCCAGCAGCCAAAAAGGGGCCACAATCTACGAGCAGTACTTC
-	TRBV5-6	TRBJ2-7	-	CASSLDRTQLQKAYEQYF	TGTGCCAGCAGCTTGGACAGGACCCAGCTCCAGAAGGCCTACGAGCAGTACTTC
-	TRBV14	TRBJ2-3	-	CASSQAGTSTDTQYF	TGTGCCAGCAGCCAAGCCGGGACCAGCACAGATACGCAGTATTTT
-	TRBV5-4	TRBJ2-3	-	CASSHMGGATDTQYF	TGTGCCAGCAGCCACATGGGGGGGGCTACAGATACGCAGTATTTT
-	TRBV10-2	TRBJ2-5	many	CASSEPNIGTQYF	TGCGCCAGCAGTGAGCCGAATATAGGGACCCAGTACTTC
TRBD1	TRBV18	TRBJ1-4	few	CASSPEGGQGEKLFF	TGTGCCAGCTCACCGGAAGGCGGACAGGGGGAAAAACTGTTTTTT
-	TRBV20-1	TRBJ2-7	few	CSAREGAYEQYF	TGCAGTGCTAGGGAGGGCGCCTACGAGCAGTACTTC
TRBD1	TRBV7-9	TRBJ1-6	many	CASSRISPGTGVSPLHF	TGTGCCAGCAGCCGTATTTCCCCGGGGACAGGGGTCTCACCCCTCCACTTT
TRBD2	TRBV29-1	TRBJ2-3	-	CSVERESTDTQYF	TGCAGCGTTGAGCGGGAGAGCACAGATACGCAGTATTTT
TRBD1	TRBV28	TRBJ1-4	many	CASRTGGFNEKLFF	TGTGCCAGCCGGACAGGGGGATTTAATGAAAAACTGTTTTTT
-	TRBV7-2	TRBJ2-5	-	CASSLFPTETQYF	TGTGCCAGCAGCTTATTCCCTACGGAGACCCAGTACTTC
TRBD2	TRBV6-5	TRBJ2-1	-	CASSYGRGNEQFF	TGTGCCAGCAGTTACGGGCGGGGGAATGAGCAGTTCTTC
-	TRBV28	TRBJ2-5	few	CASSTSFGARETQYF	TGTGCCAGCAGCACCTCTTTTGGGGCCAGAGAGACCCAGTACTTC
TRBD1	TRBV5-5	TRBJ2-2	-	CASSRDRGLSGELFF	TGTGCCAGCAGTCGGGACAGGGGGTTATCCGGGGAGCTGTTTTTT
TRBD2	TRBV6-2/TRBV6-3	TRBJ2-7	many	CASKRDGGKNEQYF	TGTGCCAGCAAAAGAGACGGGGGGAAGAACGAGCAGTACTTC
-	TRBV6-4	TRBJ2-2	many	CASSDDNTGELFF	TGTGCCAGCAGTGACGACAACACCGGGGAGCTGTTTTTT
TRBD2	TRBV7-2	TRBJ2-1	few	CASSLDGTSGVYNEQFF	TGTGCCAGCAGCTTGGACGGGACTAGCGGGGTCTACAATGAGCAGTTCTTC
-	TRBV6-1	TRBJ2-2	-	CASSLDRGGELFF	TGTGCCAGCAGCTTGGACAGAGGCGGGGAGCTGTTTTTT
-	TRBV7-9	TRBJ2-1	-	CASSLHRNEQFF	TGTGCCAGCAGCCTACATCGCAATGAGCAGTTCTTC
TRBD1	TRBV7-2	TRBJ2-7	few	CASSWSGTASYEQYF	TGTGCCAGCAGCTGGTCCGGGACAGCCTCCTACGAGCAGTACTTC
TRBD1	TRBV7-2	TRBJ1-1	-	CASSLRDRARGAFF	TGTGCCAGCAGCTTACGTGACAGGGCTAGGGGAGCTTTCTTT
-	TRBV5-5	TRBJ2-3	many	CASRSAGRAELDTQYF	TGTGCCAGCAGGTCGGCCGGGCGGGCTGAACTAGATACGCAGTATTTT
-	TRBV30	TRBJ1-5	many	CAWSVGQTAQPQHF	TGTGCCTGGAGTGTCGGACAGACGGCTCAGCCCCAGCATTTT
TRBD2	TRBV19	TRBJ2-1	-	CASGTSGSYNEQFF	TGTGCCAGTGGGACTAGCGGGTCCTACAATGAGCAGTTCTTC
-	TRBV20-1	TRBJ2-7	many	CSARQGPYEQYF	TGCAGTGCTAGGCAGGGACCCTACGAGCAGTACTTC
TRBD2	TRBV20-1	TRBJ2-7	many	CSARDPAGGPYEQYF	TGCAGTGCTAGAGATCCAGCGGGGGGGCCATACGAGCAGTACTTC